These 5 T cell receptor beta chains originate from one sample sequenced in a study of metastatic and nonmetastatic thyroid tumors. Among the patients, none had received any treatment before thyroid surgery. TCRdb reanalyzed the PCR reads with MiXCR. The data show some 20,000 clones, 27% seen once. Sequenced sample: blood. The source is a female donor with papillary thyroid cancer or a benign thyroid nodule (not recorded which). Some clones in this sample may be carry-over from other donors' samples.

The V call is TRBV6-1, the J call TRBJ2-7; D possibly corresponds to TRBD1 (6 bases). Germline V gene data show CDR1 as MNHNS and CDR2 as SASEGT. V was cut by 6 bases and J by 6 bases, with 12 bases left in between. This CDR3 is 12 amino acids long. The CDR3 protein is CASRKDSSEQYF. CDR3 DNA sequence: TGTGCCAGCAGAAAGGACAGCTCCGAGCAGTACTTC.

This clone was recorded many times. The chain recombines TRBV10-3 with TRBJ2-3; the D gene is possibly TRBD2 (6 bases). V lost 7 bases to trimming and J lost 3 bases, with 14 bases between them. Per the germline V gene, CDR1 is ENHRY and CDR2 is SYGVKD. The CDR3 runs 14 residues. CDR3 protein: CAITPGVTTDTQYF. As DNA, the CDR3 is TGTGCCATCACCCCGGGAGTTACGACAGATACGCAGTATTTT.

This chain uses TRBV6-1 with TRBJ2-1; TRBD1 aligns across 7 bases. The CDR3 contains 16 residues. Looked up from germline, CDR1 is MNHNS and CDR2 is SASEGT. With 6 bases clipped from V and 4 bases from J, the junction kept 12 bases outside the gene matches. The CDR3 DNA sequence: TGTGCCAGCAGAATTCCAACCGGGACAGTATACAATGAGCAGTTCTTC. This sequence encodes CASRIPTGTVYNEQFF.

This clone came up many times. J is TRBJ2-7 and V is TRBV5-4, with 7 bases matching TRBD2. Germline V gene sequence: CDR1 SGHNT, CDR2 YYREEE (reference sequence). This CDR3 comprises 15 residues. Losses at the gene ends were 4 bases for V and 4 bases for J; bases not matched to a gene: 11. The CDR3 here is CASSPGRSEIYEQYF. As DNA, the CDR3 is TGTGCCAGCAGCCCCGGGAGGTCAGAAATTTACGAGCAGTACTTC.

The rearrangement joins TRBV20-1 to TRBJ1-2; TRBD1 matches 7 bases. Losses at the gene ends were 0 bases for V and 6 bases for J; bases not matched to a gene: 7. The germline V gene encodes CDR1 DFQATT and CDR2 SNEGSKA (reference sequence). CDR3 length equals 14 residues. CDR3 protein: CSAREGEGANGYTF. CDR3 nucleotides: TGCAGTGCTAGAGAAGGAGAGGGGGCGAATGGCTACACCTTC.